This T cell receptor beta chain was captured by sequencing in a study of Ad26.COV2.S vaccination and SARS-CoV-2 variants. Study as a whole: Donor participated within the Ad26.COV2.S arm of the COV1001 trial. By the intramuscular route, Ad26.COV2.S was given once, or twice 56 days apart.

The treatment here: about 20 received Ad26.COV2.S at low or high dose, single or two shots; 5 received placebo; per-sample allocation not given. It was on day 63 after the first vaccine or placebo injection that samples were taken. Data came from immunoSEQ multiplex PCR; TCRdb stores just in-frame clones and leaves some out. There are roughly 380,000 clones in the sample; roughly 81% occur only once, and 2.5% to 3.5% lies in the top ten. Germline V gene data show CDR1 as LNHNV and CDR2 as YYDKDF (reference sequence). V gave up 5 bases and J gave up 1 base, with 14 bases separating them. The CDR3 covers 15 residues.

The chain carries TRBV15 and TRBJ2-5; a weak D match, TRBD1 (6 bases). The sample in question was peripheral blood, obtained in a trial of Ad26.COV2.S vaccine versus placebo. The sequence was obtained from a person between 18 and 65 years old who received the Ad26.COV2.S COVID-19 vaccine or a placebo. CDR3 in amino acids: CATSYLTGTQETQYF. For the CDR3, the DNA is TGTGCCACCAGCTACCTTACAGGGACCCAAGAGACCCAGTACTTC.